This T cell receptor beta chain was identified during a study of spatial heterogeneity in lung cancer (dated by TCRdb to between 2017 and 2020). Some background on the complete study: More beta-chain than alpha-chain transcripts were consistently detected, likely reflecting higher beta-chain transcript abundance. Nonsynonymous mutation counts, determined by whole-exome sequencing of tumor tissue, were related to features of the TCR repertoire. At surgery, both alpha and beta chains were TCR-sequenced in about 200 tumor regions, fewer than 85 matched nontumor lung samples and around 50 PBMC samples. In non-small cell lung cancer, the study made a quantitative comparison of TCR alpha and beta repertoires among multiple tumor regions, matched nontumor lung and blood. In the raw uncorrected reads, each unique combination of TCR and UMI appeared on average more than ten times. Summary of the overall study and its limitations: Confirming at a functional level the hypothesis that regional TCRs recognize regional mutations was considered to require additional single-cell paired TCR alpha and beta sequencing. Ubiquitous expanded tumor TCRs showed up in blood more often at tumor resection than at routine follow-up.

Many counts were recorded for this clonotype. Its antigen remains unidentified. No base qualities exist here, and no much larger clone lies one base off it. Per the germline V gene, SQVTM is the CDR1 and ANQGSEA is the CDR2. Relative to germline, V is 7 bases shorter and J is 1 base shorter, with 14 bases between their ends. Counted from cysteine to phenylalanine, this CDR3 has 14 amino acids. The CDR3 DNA has 42 bases and is translated from base 1. The time point label here, explained by the study, means: sample taken at primary tumor resection. Donors were some 70 patients with early-stage, untreated non-small cell lung cancer from the lung TRACERx cohort. For TCR sequencing, whole RNA was extracted from tumor and nontumor lung tissue, or from cryopreserved PBMC samples, and no cell sorting was done. Only patients with enough RNA available from two or more tumor regions were chosen for TCR sequencing.

The library was obtained by 5' RACE. Sequencing took place on a NextSeq 500. To allow correction of PCR and sequencing errors, the TCR library protocol tagged every TCR cDNA molecule with a unique molecular identifier. As for the authors' bioinformatics: Decombinator tools were used for TCR identification, UMI-based error correction and CDR3 extraction. Expanded TCRs were defined as those above a frequency of 2 per 1,000, corresponding to the top 1% of the tumor frequency distribution. Renyi diversity was computed with the R vegan package after each repertoire had been subsampled 100 times to 5,000 TCRs. CDR3 similarity networks were built from amino acid triplet string-kernel similarity, connecting CDR3s with pairwise similarity above 0.82. The raw public data were reprocessed by TCRdb itself: fastp quality trimming at Q25, MiXCR clonotype calling, in-frame beta chains only. Under each unique CDR3 protein, matching rows form one entry showing the most common genes and DNA. The V and J calls come from TCRdb's annotation, not from the publication. Present in this sample are tens of thousands of distinct CDR3 sequences, 7.5% to 9.5% of which were seen just once. The ten biggest clones cover about 7% of the sample.

The chain joins TRBV29-1 to TRBJ2-1, and possibly TRBD2, on 7 matching bases. Sequenced here: PBMCs, sampled at surgery. The origin of this receptor is a male donor with early-stage non-small cell lung cancer. The sequenced DNA: TGCAGCGCCCTGAGGGGGGGATCCTACAATGAGCAGTTCTTC. The encoded protein is CSALRGGSYNEQFF.